A selection of T cell receptor beta chains follows, all from one sample in a study of blood T cell repertoires in COVID-19. Profiled with immunoSEQ multiplex PCR; TCRdb holds only in-frame clones, not every one. The table lists a few hundred thousand clones, approximately 82% of them singletons, with approximately 15% in the top ten. Sequenced: PBMCs or T cells enriched from blood (not recorded which). The receptors were gathered from a middle-aged man who had recovered from COVID-19. Both conserved end residues are part of each CDR3. Each record gives: V gene, J gene, D gene, clone size, CDR3 protein, CDR3 DNA. The D gene is left open where the match is weak. Clone size is stated in some rows and not others, as once, few, many or a class when expanded.

v_call: TRBV29-1; j_call: TRBJ2-1; d_call: NA; clone_size: NA; cdr3_aa: CSAGYWEANEQFF; cdr3_nt: TGCAGCGCTGGGTACTGGGAGGCCAATGAGCAGTTCTTC
v_call: TRBV4-3; j_call: TRBJ2-7; d_call: TRBD1; clone_size: NA; cdr3_aa: CASSQGVRGYEQYF; cdr3_nt: TGCGCCAGCAGCCAAGGGGTCAGGGGGTACGAGCAGTACTTC
v_call: TRBV2; j_call: TRBJ1-2; d_call: NA; clone_size: NA; cdr3_aa: CASSEAHQGVGYTF; cdr3_nt: TGTGCCAGCAGTGAAGCGCATCAGGGCGTCGGCTACACCTTC
v_call: TRBV7-9; j_call: TRBJ2-3; d_call: NA; clone_size: NA; cdr3_aa: CASSLGSGVRTDTQYF; cdr3_nt: TGTGCCAGCAGCTTAGGGTCAGGGGTTCGGACAGATACGCAGTATTTT
v_call: TRBV6-5; j_call: TRBJ2-3; d_call: TRBD1; clone_size: NA; cdr3_aa: CASSSGTAFSDTQYF; cdr3_nt: TGTGCCAGCAGTTCCGGGACAGCCTTTTCAGATACGCAGTATTTT
v_call: TRBV13; j_call: TRBJ1-4; d_call: TRBD1; clone_size: few; cdr3_aa: CASSTRRDSEKLFF; cdr3_nt: TGTGCCAGCAGCACCCGCCGGGACAGCGAAAAACTGTTTTTT
v_call: TRBV5-1; j_call: TRBJ1-2; d_call: NA; clone_size: NA; cdr3_aa: CASSLASYGYTF; cdr3_nt: TGCGCCAGCAGCTTGGCCAGCTATGGCTACACCTTC
v_call: TRBV5-1; j_call: TRBJ1-2; d_call: TRBD1; clone_size: NA; cdr3_aa: CASSDGQGVYGYTF; cdr3_nt: TGCGCCAGCAGCGACGGACAGGGGGTCTATGGCTACACCTTC
v_call: TRBV10-3; j_call: TRBJ2-7; d_call: NA; clone_size: NA; cdr3_aa: CAISGRDQGGEQYF; cdr3_nt: TGTGCCATCAGTGGCCGGGACCAGGGGGGCGAGCAGTACTTC
v_call: TRBV2; j_call: TRBJ2-2; d_call: TRBD2; clone_size: NA; cdr3_aa: CASSEETSGTGELFF; cdr3_nt: TGTGCCAGCAGTGAGGAGACTAGCGGTACCGGGGAGCTGTTTTTT
v_call: TRBV6-4; j_call: TRBJ1-1; d_call: NA; clone_size: NA; cdr3_aa: CASSDEAGTEAFF; cdr3_nt: TGTGCCAGCAGTGACGAGGCAGGGACTGAAGCTTTCTTT
v_call: TRBV5-1; j_call: TRBJ1-2; d_call: NA; clone_size: many; cdr3_aa: CASSLAPDTHYGYTF; cdr3_nt: TGCGCCAGCAGCTTGGCGCCGGACACGCACTATGGCTACACCTTC
v_call: TRBV10-3; j_call: TRBJ1-3; d_call: NA; clone_size: NA; cdr3_aa: CGIGEGDRSGNTIYF; cdr3_nt: TGTGGCATCGGAGAGGGCGATCGCTCTGGAAACACCATATATTTT
v_call: TRBV5-6; j_call: TRBJ1-2; d_call: NA; clone_size: NA; cdr3_aa: CASSLDRGGGYTF; cdr3_nt: TGTGCCAGCAGCTTGGATAGGGGGGGCGGCTACACCTTC
v_call: TRBV24-1; j_call: TRBJ2-1; d_call: TRBD2; clone_size: NA; cdr3_aa: CATSDPSGGGRYNEQFF; cdr3_nt: TGTGCCACCAGTGATCCCTCGGGCGGGGGACGCTACAATGAGCAGTTCTTC
v_call: TRBV7-3; j_call: TRBJ1-5; d_call: NA; clone_size: NA; cdr3_aa: CASSLNVDQPQHF; cdr3_nt: TGTGCCAGCAGCTTAAATGTAGATCAGCCCCAGCATTTT
v_call: TRBV5-1; j_call: TRBJ1-2; d_call: TRBD1; clone_size: NA; cdr3_aa: CASSLAGQDYGYTF; cdr3_nt: TGCGCCAGCAGCTTGGCGGGACAGGACTATGGCTACACCTTC
v_call: TRBV7-6; j_call: TRBJ1-3; d_call: TRBD1; clone_size: NA; cdr3_aa: CASGGRPGQMTDSGNTIYF; cdr3_nt: TGTGCCAGCGGGGGCCGGCCGGGACAGATGACCGACTCTGGAAACACCATATATTTT
v_call: TRBV5-6; j_call: TRBJ2-7; d_call: TRBD1; clone_size: once; cdr3_aa: CASSVDPGQVFYEQYF; cdr3_nt: TGTGCCAGCAGCGTGGACCCGGGACAGGTCTTCTACGAGCAGTACTTC
v_call: TRBV18; j_call: TRBJ1-2; d_call: TRBD1; clone_size: NA; cdr3_aa: CASSPGTAHGYTF; cdr3_nt: TGTGCCAGCTCACCCGGGACAGCTCATGGCTACACCTTC
v_call: TRBV5-6; j_call: TRBJ1-6; d_call: NA; clone_size: few; cdr3_aa: CASSLELTGFNSPLHF; cdr3_nt: TGTGCCAGCAGCTTGGAACTAACAGGGTTTAATTCACCCCTCCACTTT
v_call: TRBV4-1; j_call: TRBJ1-3; d_call: NA; clone_size: NA; cdr3_aa: CASSQEATGNTIYF; cdr3_nt: TGCGCCAGCAGCCAAGAGGCAACTGGAAACACCATATATTTT
v_call: TRBV4-1; j_call: TRBJ2-1; d_call: NA; clone_size: NA; cdr3_aa: CASSQGGMAPSSYNEQFF; cdr3_nt: TGCGCCAGCAGCCAAGGAGGTATGGCCCCTAGCTCCTACAATGAGCAGTTCTTC
v_call: TRBV5-8; j_call: TRBJ1-4; d_call: NA; clone_size: once; cdr3_aa: CASSLEVTDEKLFF; cdr3_nt: TGTGCCAGCAGCTTGGAGGTTACAGATGAAAAACTGTTTTTT
v_call: TRBV27; j_call: TRBJ1-2; d_call: NA; clone_size: NA; cdr3_aa: CASSSGPWGYTF; cdr3_nt: TGTGCCAGCAGTTCTGGCCCGTGGGGCTACACCTTC
v_call: TRBV7-6; j_call: TRBJ1-2; d_call: TRBD1; clone_size: few; cdr3_aa: CASSSGTGGNGYTF; cdr3_nt: TGTGCCAGCAGCTCCGGGACAGGGGGCAACGGCTACACCTTC
v_call: TRBV24-1; j_call: TRBJ1-4; d_call: NA; clone_size: NA; cdr3_aa: CATSPTHTVGEKLFF; cdr3_nt: TGTGCCACCAGCCCCACGCACACGGTGGGCGAAAAACTGTTTTTT
v_call: TRBV28; j_call: TRBJ1-1; d_call: TRBD1; clone_size: NA; cdr3_aa: CASSPWDRDSGEAFF; cdr3_nt: TGTGCCAGCAGCCCCTGGGACAGGGACTCCGGTGAAGCTTTCTTT
v_call: TRBV5-1; j_call: TRBJ2-1; d_call: NA; clone_size: NA; cdr3_aa: CASSFTGNGMDEQFF; cdr3_nt: TGCGCCAGCAGCTTTACAGGGAACGGGATGGATGAGCAGTTCTTC
v_call: TRBV12-3/TRBV12-4; j_call: TRBJ2-7; d_call: NA; clone_size: NA; cdr3_aa: CASSLGLYEQYF; cdr3_nt: TGTGCCAGCAGTTTAGGTCTCTACGAGCAGTACTTC
v_call: TRBV6-6; j_call: TRBJ2-7; d_call: NA; clone_size: NA; cdr3_aa: CASSYSILADEQYF; cdr3_nt: TGTGCCAGCAGTTACTCGATCCTTGCAGACGAGCAGTACTTC
v_call: TRBV19; j_call: TRBJ2-7; d_call: TRBD1; clone_size: few; cdr3_aa: CASMGLGQENYEQYF; cdr3_nt: TGTGCCAGTATGGGGCTCGGACAGGAGAACTACGAGCAGTACTTC
v_call: TRBV24-1; j_call: TRBJ2-2; d_call: TRBD2; clone_size: few; cdr3_aa: CATSDPGTSGSPGELFF; cdr3_nt: TGTGCCACCAGTGATCCTGGGACTAGCGGGAGTCCCGGGGAGCTGTTTTTT
v_call: TRBV5-1; j_call: TRBJ2-5; d_call: NA; clone_size: NA; cdr3_aa: CASSPGVPLGTQYF; cdr3_nt: TGCGCCAGCAGCCCGGGGGTCCCCCTAGGGACCCAGTACTTC
v_call: TRBV6-6; j_call: TRBJ1-5; d_call: NA; clone_size: once; cdr3_aa: CASSYGDRGAQHF; cdr3_nt: TGTGCCAGCAGTTATGGGGATCGGGGGGCCCAGCATTTT
v_call: TRBV5-6; j_call: TRBJ1-1; d_call: TRBD1; clone_size: NA; cdr3_aa: CASSGGQGRMSTEAFF; cdr3_nt: TGTGCCAGCAGCGGGGGACAGGGGAGAATGAGCACTGAAGCTTTCTTT
v_call: TRBV28; j_call: TRBJ2-1; d_call: TRBD1; clone_size: NA; cdr3_aa: CASGTPGQGVSHEQFF; cdr3_nt: TGTGCCAGCGGGACACCGGGACAGGGAGTTAGCCATGAGCAGTTCTTC
v_call: TRBV18; j_call: TRBJ1-5; d_call: NA; clone_size: NA; cdr3_aa: CASSQPEGFGQPQHF; cdr3_nt: TGTGCCAGCTCACAACCGGAGGGTTTCGGTCAGCCCCAGCATTTT
v_call: TRBV11-2; j_call: TRBJ2-5; d_call: TRBD2; clone_size: NA; cdr3_aa: CASSLDPWTSGGQTQETQYF; cdr3_nt: TGTGCCAGCAGCTTAGACCCGTGGACTAGCGGGGGCCAAACCCAAGAGACCCAGTACTTC
v_call: TRBV18; j_call: TRBJ1-3; d_call: NA; clone_size: NA; cdr3_aa: CASSPPVNTIYF; cdr3_nt: TGTGCCAGCTCACCGCCGGTAAACACCATATATTTT